The present T cell receptor (beta chain) was sequenced within a study of blood T cell repertoires in COVID-19. About the study: Samples came from the United States, Italy and Spain, spanning acute and convalescent COVID-19.

The V and J ends lost 6 bases and 13 bases respectively, with 16 bases between them. Germline V CDR1 and CDR2: SNHLY, FYNNEI. This CDR3 region has 12 residues. The repertoire was sequenced with immunoSEQ multiplex PCR; TCRdb's copy has only in-frame clones and lacks some. The repertoire holds about 270,000 clones, about 88% seen once, with about 3% in the top ten. V is TRBV2 and J is TRBJ1-5; a possible D gene is TRBD1 (5 bases). The clonotype was recovered from a woman aged 50 to 60 who had recovered from COVID-19. The sequencing sample was made of PBMCs or T cells enriched from blood (not recorded which). DNA of the CDR3: TGTGCCAGCAGGGGGGACTGGGCGGGTCAGCATTTT. Protein: CASRGDWAGQHF.